These 32 T cell receptor beta chains were sequenced from one sample in a study of TIL therapy for anti-PD-1-resistant metastatic lung cancer. The time point here: pre-treatment sample, taken before nivolumab and TIL therapy. Sequencing used immunoSEQ v3. The table came from immunoSEQ multiplex PCR; TCRdb's copy has only in-frame clones and leaves some out. The repertoire holds 60,000 or so clones, with about 69% as singletons. The sequences come from blood, collected at baseline. The receptors here all came from a person between 30 and 80 years old with non-small cell lung cancer.

V is TRBV5-1 and J is TRBJ2-5; tentative D call: TRBD1 (6 bases). The germline V gene encodes CDR1 SGHRS and CDR2 YFSETQ. The ends were cut back, 4 bases at V and 1 base at J, with 8 bases in the middle. The CDR3 length is 13 residues. CDR3 coding DNA: TGCGCCAGCAGCAGGACAGTCCAAGAGACCCAGTACTTC. Protein sequence: CASSRTVQETQYF.

The chain is built from TRBV7-8 and TRBJ1-4; 7 bases match TRBD1. J was trimmed by 0 bases and V by 5 bases; bases with no gene match: 9. The germline V gene encodes CDR1 SGHVS and CDR2 FQNEAQ. This CDR3 spans 17 amino acids. The CDR3 region has the DNA TGTGCCAGCAGCCCCCGGGGACAGTCAGCAACTAATGAAAAACTGTTTTTT. Its translation is CASSPRGQSATNEKLFF. The whole variable domain, remainder taken from reference TRBV7-8 and TRBJ1-4, is GAGVSQSPRYKVAKRGQDVALRCDPISGHVSLFWYQQALGQGPEFLTYFQNEAQLDKSGLPSDRFFAERPEGSVSTLKIQRTQQEDSAVYLCASSPRGQSATNEKLFFGSGTQLSVL.

The V and J genes are TRBV29-1 and TRBJ2-7; TRBD1 agrees at 7 bases. CDR1 and CDR2 (germline): SQVTM, ANQGSEA. The CDR3 has 11 amino acids. The J segment lost 6 bases and the V segment lost 5 bases, leaving 4 bases of the junction unmatched. The CDR3 region has the DNA TGCAGCGTTAATCCAGGGGGCGAGCAGTACTTC. Translating gives CSVNPGGEQYF.

The chain combines TRBV29-1 with TRBJ2-1; D might be TRBD2 (7 bases). The V and J ends lost 7 bases and 2 bases respectively, with 15 bases between them. Germline CDR1 and CDR2: SQVTM and ANQGSEA. The CDR3 is 14 amino acids. The CDR3 here is CSAVRGGAYNEQFF. The CDR3 coding sequence is TGCAGCGCCGTTAGGGGGGGGGCCTACAATGAGCAGTTCTTC.

The rearrangement joins TRBV9 to TRBJ1-3; D remains unclear. Germline CDR1 reads SGDLS; CDR2 reads YYNGEE. V lost 1 base and J 4 bases, leaving 15 bases between the germline ends. The CDR3 runs 16 residues. The CDR3 bases are TGTGCCAGCAGCGTAAGCCCCGGGAATTGGGGAAACACCATATATTTT. Translated, it gives CASSVSPGNWGNTIYF. The full variable domain, its missing parts supplied by reference TRBV9 and TRBJ1-3, is DSGVTQTPKHLITATGQRVTLRCSPRSGDLSVYWYQQSLDQGLQFLIQYYNGEERAKGNILERFSAQQFPDLHSELNLSSLELGDSALYFCASSVSPGNWGNTIYFGEGSWLTVV.

This clone has just a few counts. This chain links TRBV28 with TRBJ2-7; 7 positions match TRBD1. This CDR3 contains 14 residues. The V segment lost 6 bases and the J segment 4 bases; nucleotides outside the gene matches: 9. Germline assignment: CDR1 MDHEN and CDR2 SYDVKM. CDR3 sequence reads: CASRRTGLFYEQYF. The CDR3 DNA follows: TGTGCCAGCAGACGGACAGGCCTATTTTACGAGCAGTACTTC.

This clone was counted a few times. The chain uses TRBV19 and TRBJ1-1; tentatively, D is TRBD1 (5 bases). The CDR3 is made up of 14 amino acids. The V end lost 10 bases, the J end lost 1 base, and 16 bases lay between the germline ends. CDR1 and CDR2 from the germline V gene are LNHDA and SQIVND (reference sequence). In nucleotides, the CDR3 is TGTGCCACTATAGGGGATATCGGGAACACTGAAGCTTTCTTT. This encodes CATIGDIGNTEAFF.

V gene TRBV6-1 combines with J gene TRBJ2-7, with TRBD1 matching over 9 bases. This CDR3 has 14 amino acids. Germline assignment: CDR1 MNHNS and CDR2 SASEGT. Losses at the gene ends were 1 base for V and 8 bases for J; bases not matched to a gene: 6. Here the CDR3 DNA reads TGTGCCAGCAGTGAAGGGGGACAGGGACATAAGCAGTACTTC. This codes for CASSEGGQGHKQYF.

This clone was seen a handful of times. The V and J genes are TRBV7-9 and TRBJ1-5; D call uncertain. Trimming cost V 1 base and J 6 bases, with 10 bases left between them. Per the germline V gene, CDR1 is SEHNR and CDR2 is FQNEAQ (reference sequence). This CDR3 has 14 residues. CDR3 sequence (DNA): TGTGCCAGCAGCTTAGGTCCGGATCTTCAGCCCCAGCATTTT. Amino acids: CASSLGPDLQPQHF.

The V and J genes are TRBV5-1 and TRBJ2-2; 9 bases fit TRBD1. Trimming cost V 0 bases and J 6 bases; bases outside gene matches: 6. Per the germline V gene, CDR1 is SGHRS and CDR2 is YFSETQ. This CDR3 comprises 16 residues. Here the CDR3 reads CASSLAGTGLAGELFF. As DNA, the CDR3 is TGCGCCAGCAGCTTGGCCGGGACAGGGCTGGCCGGGGAGCTGTTTTTT. The variable domain in full, completed from reference TRBV5-1 and TRBJ2-2, reads KAGVTQTPRYLIKTRGQQVTLSCSPISGHRSVSWYQQTPGQGLQFLFEYFSETQRNKGNFPGRFSGRQFSNSRSEMNVSTLELGDSALYLCASSLAGTGLAGELFFGEGSRLTVL.

J is TRBJ1-2 and V is TRBV2, with unresolved D. This CDR3 region has 13 residues. The ends were cut back, 7 bases at V and 2 bases at J, with 11 bases in the middle. Germline V gene sequence: CDR1 SNHLY, CDR2 FYNNEI. The CDR3 region has the DNA TGTGCCAGCACAGACACCCGAAACTATGGCTACACCTTC. Translating gives CASTDTRNYGYTF.

V usage is TRBV5-1 and J usage is TRBJ2-1; tentatively, D is TRBD2 (7 bases). Germline assignment: CDR1 SGHRS and CDR2 YFSETQ. The CDR3 runs 14 residues. V lost 4 bases and J lost 4, with 12 bases in between. The CDR3 region is CASSPGGQYNEQFF. The DNA of the CDR3 is TGCGCCAGCAGCCCGGGGGGACAATACAATGAGCAGTTCTTC.

The gene calls are TRBV4-2 and TRBJ1-2; 7 bases agree with TRBD1. This CDR3 is built from 16 residues. The ends lost 0 bases at V and 8 bases at J; junction bases unmatched: 12. Germline-derived CDR1 and CDR2 are LGHNA and YNFKEQ. In nucleotides, the CDR3 is TGTGCCAGCAGCCAAGATCAAAGGGACAGTACAAGCGGCTACACCTTC. Its translation: CASSQDQRDSTSGYTF.

This chain uses TRBV5-4 with TRBJ2-7; D uncertain. The V gene lost 2 bases and the J gene lost 0 bases, with 12 bases spanning the gap. Germline V CDR1 and CDR2: SGHNT, YYREEE (reference sequence). CDR3 length: 15 residues. CDR3: CASSFTAASSYEQYF. The CDR3 DNA is TGTGCCAGCAGCTTCACGGCTGCCAGCTCCTACGAGCAGTACTTC. The entire variable domain, with the rest obtained from reference TRBV5-4 and TRBJ2-7, is as follows: ETGVTQSPTHLIKTRGQQVTLRCSSQSGHNTVSWYQQALGQGPQFIFQYYREEENGRGNFPPRFSGLQFPNYSSELNVNALELDDSALYLCASSFTAASSYEQYFGPGTRLTVT.

V and J are TRBV6-6 and TRBJ2-5; D not resolved. The CDR3 is 14 amino acids. Germline V CDR1 and CDR2: MNHNY, SVGAGI (reference sequence). V was pared by 7 bases and J by 1 base, with 13 bases between. CDR3 bases: TGTGCCAGCACTCCCCAGCCGATCCAAGAGACCCAGTACTTC. It translates to CASTPQPIQETQYF.

The chain is built from TRBV19 and TRBJ2-1; D is undetermined. Trimming took off 3 bases at V and 2 bases at J, with 5 bases between the two ends. The CDR3 totals 13 residues. Germline V gene sequence: CDR1 LNHDA, CDR2 SQIVND (reference sequence). The chain's CDR3 is CASSIGPYNEQFF. The CDR3 DNA reads TGTGCCAGTAGTATTGGTCCCTACAATGAGCAGTTCTTC.

The rearrangement links TRBV5-1 to TRBJ2-3; TRBD2 matches 14 bases. Germline V lookup: CDR1 SGHRS, CDR2 YFSETQ. There are 16 residues in the CDR3. V gave up 4 bases and J gave up 4 bases; unmatched junction bases: 5. The CDR3, as DNA: TGCGCCAGCAGCCCGACTAGCGGGGGGGCAGCAGATACGCAGTATTTT. Translated: CASSPTSGGAADTQYF.

V is TRBV2 and J is TRBJ2-5; no clear D. Per the germline V gene, CDR1 is SNHLY and CDR2 is FYNNEI. The CDR3 spans 13 residues. Trimming took 5 bases from V and 5 from J, leaving 12 bases between them. In DNA, the CDR3 is TGTGCCAGCAGTTTCAACCTGTGGGAGACCCAGTACTTC. The encoded protein is CASSFNLWETQYF. Looking up the rest from reference TRBV2 and TRBJ2-5 gives the full variable domain: EPEVTQTPSHQVTQMGQEVILRCVPISNHLYFYWYRQILGQKVEFLVSFYNNEISEKSEIFDDQFSVERPDGSNFTLKIRSTKLEDSAMYFCASSFNLWETQYFGPGTRLLVL.

The V and J genes are TRBV27 and TRBJ2-1; no clear D. Germline CDR1 is MNHEY and CDR2 is SMNVEV (reference sequence). Trimming pared 5 bases from V and 10 bases from J, leaving 15 bases between. The CDR3 has 13 residues. The CDR3 spells CASSPSMVGEQFF. The CDR3 DNA follows: TGTGCCAGCAGTCCGTCGATGGTAGGCGAGCAGTTCTTC.

V is TRBV15 and J is TRBJ2-7, with a possible D match to TRBD2 (6 bases). The CDR3 is 16 amino acids. Trimming stripped 3 bases from V and 4 bases from J, with 19 bases between. CDR1 is LNHNV, CDR2 YYDKDF, per germline (reference sequence). The CDR3 nucleotides are TGTGCCACCAGCAGGGACACGGGAGTGGTTGCGTACGAGCAGTACTTC. Amino acids: CATSRDTGVVAYEQYF.

This rearrangement joins TRBV10-3 to TRBJ1-1; no clear D gene. Germline-derived CDR1 and CDR2 are ENHRY and SYGVKD. The V and J ends lost 8 bases and 3 bases respectively, with 13 bases between them. The CDR3 spans 13 residues. CDR3 nucleotide sequence: TGTGCCATCTCGACACGGGTGGACACTGAAGCTTTCTTT. It is translated as CAISTRVDTEAFF.

The chain is built from TRBV19 and TRBJ2-1, with 8 nucleotides matching TRBD1. Germline loops: CDR1 LNHDA, CDR2 SQIVND (reference sequence). V dropped 4 bases and J dropped 6; count of bases not matched to a gene: 11. The CDR3 loop spans 16 amino acids. The CDR3 DNA sequence: TGTGCCAGTAGTACCCCAGGGGGCGGTCGTGGCAATGAGCAGTTCTTC. It encodes CASSTPGGGRGNEQFF.

In its sample, this clone was seen a few times. V gene TRBV10-1 combines with J gene TRBJ2-1; D tentatively fits TRBD1 or TRBD2 (5 bases each). Trimming removed 3 bases at V and 10 bases at J, with 13 bases between. Per germline, CDR1 WNHNN and CDR2 SYGVQD (reference sequence). This CDR3 spans 13 amino acids. The CDR3 loop is CASSDDNWGEQFF. In DNA, the CDR3 is TGCGCCAGCAGTGACGACAACTGGGGGGAGCAGTTCTTC.

V usage is TRBV6-5 and J usage is TRBJ1-2; D may be TRBD1 (6 bases). With 5 bases removed from V and 8 bases from J, the gap between germline ends came to 18 bases. The V gene's germline CDR1 is MNHEY and CDR2 SVGAGI. This CDR3 has 14 residues. The CDR3 here is CASSRSGGFVGYTF. As DNA, the CDR3 is TGTGCCAGCAGTCGGTCCGGGGGCTTTGTGGGCTACACCTTC.

This sequence joins TRBV5-1 and TRBJ2-2, with TRBD2 matching over 10 bases. The V gene's germline CDR1 is SGHRS and CDR2 YFSETQ. The CDR3 totals 15 residues. J lost 6 bases, V lost 4 bases, and 6 bases had no gene match. CDR3 nucleotides: TGCGCCAGCAGCACGGGAGCGGGAGGGTCCGGGGAGCTGTTTTTT. This gives the protein CASSTGAGGSGELFF.

This clone was detected only a few times. The gene calls are TRBV14 and TRBJ2-7, with D possibly being TRBD1 (5 bases). The CDR3 contains 12 residues. The germline CDR1 and CDR2 sequences are SGHDN and FVKESK. Trimming left V 5 bases short and J 6 bases short, with 11 bases between. CDR3 sequence reads: CASSKTDFEQYF. CDR3 nucleotide sequence: TGTGCCAGCAGCAAGACAGACTTCGAGCAGTACTTC.

This rearrangement joins TRBV5-5 to TRBJ2-1; maybe TRBD1 (5 bases). Germline loops: CDR1 SGHKS, CDR2 YYEKEE (reference sequence). V was pared by 0 bases and J by 6 bases, with 10 bases between. The CDR3 extends over 14 amino acids. This CDR3 is CASSLAARANEQFF. CDR3 DNA: TGTGCCAGCAGCTTGGCCGCCAGGGCCAATGAGCAGTTCTTC.

This clone showed up just once. One end of the junction is discordant with germline, which a read error may explain. V and J are TRBV7-7 and TRBJ2-5; unclear D gene. CDR1 and CDR2 (germline): SSHAT, FNYEAQ (reference sequence). There are 14 residues in the CDR3. The CDR3: CASSVISNWETQYF. The CDR3 coding sequence is TGTGCTAGCAGCGTCATCTCCAATTGGGAGACCCAGTACTTC.

V usage is TRBV5-8 and J usage is TRBJ2-7, with D tentatively TRBD2 (6 bases). The CDR3 consists of 13 residues. The germline CDR1 and CDR2 sequences are SGHTS and YDEGEE. Trimming left V 3 bases short and J 1 base short, with 8 bases between. The DNA of the CDR3 is TGTGCCAGCAGCTCCGGGACTTCCTACGAGCAGTACTTC. Amino acids: CASSSGTSYEQYF. The complete variable domain, with remaining parts taken from reference TRBV5-8 and TRBJ2-7, reads EAGVTQSPTHLIKTRGQQATLRCSPISGHTSVYWYQQALGLGLQFLLWYDEGEERNRGNFPPRFSGRQFPNYSSELNVNALELEDSALYLCASSSGTSYEQYFGPGTRLTVT.

The chain recombines TRBV5-4 with TRBJ2-1; possible D gene TRBD2, 5 bases. Germline assignment: CDR1 SGHNT and CDR2 YYREEE (reference sequence). This CDR3 spans 14 amino acids. Trimming left V 0 bases short and J 4 bases short, with 8 bases between. The CDR3 DNA reads TGTGCCAGCAGCTTGGAGGGCGGGTACAATGAGCAGTTCTTC. It translates to CASSLEGGYNEQFF.

The chain uses TRBV4-1 and TRBJ2-2; TRBD2 aligns across 10 bases. The CDR3 contains 18 residues. V lost 4 bases and J lost 2; bases outside the gene matches: 10. Germline lookup yields CDR1 MGHRA and CDR2 YSYEKL. CDR3 amino acids: CASSRARSGGVNTGELFF. The CDR3 DNA follows: TGCGCCAGCAGCCGAGCAAGAAGCGGGGGGGTTAACACCGGGGAGCTGTTTTTT.

This sequence joins TRBV4-1 and TRBJ2-7; 7 bases are shared with TRBD1. J was trimmed by 5 bases and V by 4 bases; bases with no gene match: 8. The CDR3 totals 14 residues. Germline CDR1 MGHRA, CDR2 YSYEKL. In DNA form, the CDR3 reads TGCGCCAGCAGCCCTCTTGTCGGACAGGACGAGCAGTACTTC. Translation gives CASSPLVGQDEQYF.